This T cell receptor (beta chain) was documented in a study of blood T cell repertoires in COVID-19. The table came from immunoSEQ multiplex PCR; TCRdb's copy has only in-frame clones and leaves some out. The sample comprises about 100,000 clones, 86% of which are singletons, and roughly 2.6% rests with the top ten. Assignment of participants to cohorts was predicated upon participant-reported clinical history. V trimming: 7 bases; J trimming: 3 bases; junction bases outside the gene matches: 5. Germline V gene sequence: CDR1 SNHLY, CDR2 FYNNEI. The CDR3 runs to 14 residues. What was sequenced was PBMCs or T cells enriched from blood (not recorded which). The rearrangement joins TRBV2 to TRBJ2-2, with TRBD2 matching 7 bases. The clonotype originates from a woman between 45 and 60 years old who had recovered from COVID-19. CDR3 bases: TGTGCCAGCAATGCGGGAGAGTACACCGGGGAGCTGTTTTTT. Its translation: CASNAGEYTGELFF.